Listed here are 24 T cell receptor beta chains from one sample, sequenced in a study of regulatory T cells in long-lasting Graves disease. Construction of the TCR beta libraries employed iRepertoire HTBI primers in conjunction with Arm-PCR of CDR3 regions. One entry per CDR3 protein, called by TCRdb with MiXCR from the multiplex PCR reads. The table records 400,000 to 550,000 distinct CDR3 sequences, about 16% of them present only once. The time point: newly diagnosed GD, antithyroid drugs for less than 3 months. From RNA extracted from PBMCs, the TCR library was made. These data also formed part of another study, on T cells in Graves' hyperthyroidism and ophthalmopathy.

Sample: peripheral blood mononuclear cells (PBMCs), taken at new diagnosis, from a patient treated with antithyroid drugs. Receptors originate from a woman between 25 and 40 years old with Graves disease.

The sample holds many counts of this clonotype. Here the CDR3 reads CSASLGQGGASYEQYF. The CDR3, as DNA: TGCAGTGCTAGCCTAGGACAGGGTGGGGCCTCCTACGAGCAGTACTTC. The chain has TRBV20-1 and TRBJ2-7; 8 nucleotides match TRBD1. The CDR3 contains 16 residues. Germline lookup yields CDR1 DFQATT and CDR2 SNEGSKA (reference sequence). Trimming at V came to 3 bases and at J to 0 bases, leaving 10 bases not matched to a gene.

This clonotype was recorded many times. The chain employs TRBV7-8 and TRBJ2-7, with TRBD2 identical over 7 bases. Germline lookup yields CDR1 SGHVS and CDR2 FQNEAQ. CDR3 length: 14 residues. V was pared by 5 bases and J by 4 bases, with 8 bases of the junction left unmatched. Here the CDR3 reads CASSPGPAGYEQYF. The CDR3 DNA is TGTGCCAGCAGCCCGGGGCCAGCGGGGTACGAGCAGTACTTC.

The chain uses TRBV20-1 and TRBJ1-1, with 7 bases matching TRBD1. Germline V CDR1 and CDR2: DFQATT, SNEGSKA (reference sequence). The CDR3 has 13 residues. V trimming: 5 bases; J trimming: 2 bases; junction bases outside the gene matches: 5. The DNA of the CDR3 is TGCAGTGCTGCCGGGACAGCCAACACTGAAGCTTTCTTT. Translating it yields CSAAGTANTEAFF.

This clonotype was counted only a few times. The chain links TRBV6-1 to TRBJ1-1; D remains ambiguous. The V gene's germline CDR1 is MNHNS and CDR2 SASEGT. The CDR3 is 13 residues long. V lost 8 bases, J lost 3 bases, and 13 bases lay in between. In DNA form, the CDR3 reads TGTGCCAGCCGCCAGATACGTGACACTGAAGCTTTCTTT. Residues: CASRQIRDTEAFF.

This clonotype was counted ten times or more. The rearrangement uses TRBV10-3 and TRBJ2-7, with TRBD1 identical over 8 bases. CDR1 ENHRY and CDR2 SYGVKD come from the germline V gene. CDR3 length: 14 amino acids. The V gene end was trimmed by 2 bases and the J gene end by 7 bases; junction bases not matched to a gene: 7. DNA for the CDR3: TGTGCCATCAGTGAGGGACAGGGTCGTAATGAGCAGTACTTC. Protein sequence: CAISEGQGRNEQYF.

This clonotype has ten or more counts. The CDR3 region has the DNA TGTGCCAGCAGTTCCCCACGAGAGGGGAGCTCCTACAATGAGCAGTTCTTC. This translates into CASSSPREGSSYNEQFF. This chain joins TRBV28 and TRBJ2-1; D possibly matches TRBD1 or TRBD2 (5 bases each). The CDR3 runs to 17 residues. Trimming pared 4 bases from V and 0 bases from J, leaving 16 bases between. The germline gives CDR1 MDHEN, CDR2 SYDVKM.

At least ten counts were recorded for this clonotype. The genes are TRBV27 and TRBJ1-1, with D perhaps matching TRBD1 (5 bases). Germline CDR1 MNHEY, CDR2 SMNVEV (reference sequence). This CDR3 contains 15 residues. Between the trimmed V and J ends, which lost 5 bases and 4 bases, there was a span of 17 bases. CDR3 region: CASSDMGGGSTEAFF. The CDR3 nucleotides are TGTGCCAGCAGTGATATGGGGGGAGGTAGCACTGAAGCTTTCTTT.

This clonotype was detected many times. CDR3 region: CSAKVRLSYEQYF. CDR3 coding DNA: TGCAGTGCTAAAGTCCGTTTGTCCTACGAGCAGTACTTC. This chain links TRBV20-1 with TRBJ2-7; no firm D call. Germline CDR1 DFQATT, CDR2 SNEGSKA (reference sequence). V was clipped by 4 bases and J by 1 base, with 11 bases between them. The CDR3 is made up of 13 amino acids.

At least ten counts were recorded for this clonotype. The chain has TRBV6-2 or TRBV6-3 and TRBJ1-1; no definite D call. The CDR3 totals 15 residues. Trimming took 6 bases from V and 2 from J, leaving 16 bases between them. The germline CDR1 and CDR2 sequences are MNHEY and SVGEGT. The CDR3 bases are TGTGCCAGCAGGGTGATCCGCCGCGGCAACACTGAAGCTTTCTTT. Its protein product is CASRVIRRGNTEAFF.

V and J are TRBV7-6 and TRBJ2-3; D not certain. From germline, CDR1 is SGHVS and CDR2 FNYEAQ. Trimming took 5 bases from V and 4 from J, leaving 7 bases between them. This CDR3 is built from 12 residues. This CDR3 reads CASSHSPDTQYF. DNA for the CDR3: TGTGCCAGCAGCCACAGCCCAGATACGCAGTATTTT.

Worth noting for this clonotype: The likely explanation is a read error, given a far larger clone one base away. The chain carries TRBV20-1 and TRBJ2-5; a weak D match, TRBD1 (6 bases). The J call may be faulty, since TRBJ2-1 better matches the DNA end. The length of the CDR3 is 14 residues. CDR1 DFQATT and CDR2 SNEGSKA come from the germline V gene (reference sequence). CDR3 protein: CSAIFGTHLNEQFF. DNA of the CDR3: TGCAGTGCTATCTTCGGGACACATCTCAATGAGCAGTTCTTC.

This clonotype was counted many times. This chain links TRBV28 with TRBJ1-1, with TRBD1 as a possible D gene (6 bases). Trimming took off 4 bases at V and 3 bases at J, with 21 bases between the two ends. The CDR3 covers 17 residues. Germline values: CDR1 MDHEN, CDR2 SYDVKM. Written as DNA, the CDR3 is TGTGCCAGCAGTTATTTTTTGGAGGGGGGGGTGGACACTGAAGCTTTCTTT. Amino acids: CASSYFLEGGVDTEAFF.

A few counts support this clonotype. CDR3 in amino acids: CASSRLVHEQYF. CDR3 coding DNA: TGTGCCAGCAGCAGACTAGTTCACGAGCAGTACTTC. The chain joins TRBV6-1 to TRBJ2-7; TRBD2 is a possible D gene (6 bases). The CDR3 extends over 12 amino acids. Looked up from germline, CDR1 is MNHNS and CDR2 is SASEGT. V gave up 6 bases and J gave up 5 bases, with 11 bases separating them.

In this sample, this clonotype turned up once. The CDR3 region has the DNA TGTGCCAGCAGGGGGTTGCAGGAGCAGTACTTC. Encoded protein: CASRGLQEQYF. The chain employs TRBV28 and TRBJ2-7; no definite D call. V dropped 6 bases and J dropped 7 bases, with 10 bases sitting between them. The germline V gene encodes CDR1 MDHEN and CDR2 SYDVKM. This CDR3 is built from 11 residues.

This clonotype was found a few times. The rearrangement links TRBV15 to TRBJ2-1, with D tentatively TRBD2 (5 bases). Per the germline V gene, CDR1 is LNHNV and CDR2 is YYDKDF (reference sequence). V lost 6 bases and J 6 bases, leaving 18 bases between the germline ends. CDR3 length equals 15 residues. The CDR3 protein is CATRKSGGWGNEQFF. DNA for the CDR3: TGTGCCACCAGAAAAAGCGGAGGATGGGGCAATGAGCAGTTCTTC.

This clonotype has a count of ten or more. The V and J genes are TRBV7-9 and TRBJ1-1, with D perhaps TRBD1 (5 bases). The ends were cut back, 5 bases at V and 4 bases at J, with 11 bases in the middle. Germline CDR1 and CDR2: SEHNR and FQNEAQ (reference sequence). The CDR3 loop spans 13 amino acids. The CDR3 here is CASSLGTLTEAFF. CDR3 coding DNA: TGTGCCAGCAGCCTTGGGACCCTCACTGAAGCTTTCTTT.

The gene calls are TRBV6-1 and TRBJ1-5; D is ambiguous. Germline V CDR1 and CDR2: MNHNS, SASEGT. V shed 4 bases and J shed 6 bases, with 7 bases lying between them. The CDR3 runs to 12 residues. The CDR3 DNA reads TGTGCCAGCAGTGTAAACTCTCAGCCCCAGCATTTT. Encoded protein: CASSVNSQPQHF.

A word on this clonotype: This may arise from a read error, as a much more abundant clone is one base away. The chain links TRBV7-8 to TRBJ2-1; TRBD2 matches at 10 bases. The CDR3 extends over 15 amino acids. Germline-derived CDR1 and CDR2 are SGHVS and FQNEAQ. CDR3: CASRLTSGVYNEQLF. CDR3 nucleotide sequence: TGTGCCAGCAGACTCACTAGCGGGGTTTACAATGAGCAGCTCTTC.

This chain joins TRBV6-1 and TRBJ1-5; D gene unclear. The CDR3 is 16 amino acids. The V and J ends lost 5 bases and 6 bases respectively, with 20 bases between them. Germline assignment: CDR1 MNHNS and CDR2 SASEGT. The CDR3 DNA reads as TGTGCCAGCAGTCCTTTGGACGGCTATAGTGGTCAGCCCCAGCATTTT. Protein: CASSPLDGYSGQPQHF.

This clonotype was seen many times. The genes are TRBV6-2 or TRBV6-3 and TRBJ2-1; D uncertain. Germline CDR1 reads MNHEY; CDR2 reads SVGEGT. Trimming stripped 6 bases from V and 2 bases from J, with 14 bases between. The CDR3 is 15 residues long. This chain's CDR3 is CASSPSSSPYNEQFF. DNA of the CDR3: TGTGCCAGCAGCCCATCTAGTTCTCCCTACAATGAGCAGTTCTTC.

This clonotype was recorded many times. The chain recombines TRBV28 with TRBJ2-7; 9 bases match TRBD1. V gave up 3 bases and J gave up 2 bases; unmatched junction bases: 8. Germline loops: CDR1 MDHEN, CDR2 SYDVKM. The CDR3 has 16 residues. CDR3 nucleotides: TGTGCCAGCAGTTTCCTGACAGGGGGATCTCCCTACGAGCAGTACTTC. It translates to CASSFLTGGSPYEQYF.

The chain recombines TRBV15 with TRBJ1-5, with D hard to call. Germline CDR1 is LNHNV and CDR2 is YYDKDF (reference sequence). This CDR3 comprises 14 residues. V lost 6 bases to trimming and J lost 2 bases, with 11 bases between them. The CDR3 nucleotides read TGTGCCACCAGAGGAGGGTTAGGCAATCAGCCCCAGCATTTT. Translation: CATRGGLGNQPQHF.

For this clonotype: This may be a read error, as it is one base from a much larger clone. The CDR3 sequence is CASSPWDSPMNTEAFF. Written as DNA, the CDR3 is TGTGCCAGCAGCCCCTGGGACAGCCCAATGAACACTGAAGCTTTCTTT. The gene calls are TRBV2 and TRBJ1-1; TRBD1 matches at 7 bases. The V gene's germline CDR1 is SNHLY and CDR2 FYNNEI. Trimming at V came to 6 bases and at J to 0 bases, leaving 10 bases not matched to a gene. There are 16 residues in the CDR3. The full variable domain, completed using reference TRBV2 and TRBJ1-1, is EPEVTQTPSHQVTQMGQEVILRCVPISNHLYFYWYRQILGQKVEFLVSFYNNEISEKSEIFDDQFSVERPDGSNFTLKIRSTKLEDSAMYFCASSPWDSPMNTEAFFGQGTRLTVV.

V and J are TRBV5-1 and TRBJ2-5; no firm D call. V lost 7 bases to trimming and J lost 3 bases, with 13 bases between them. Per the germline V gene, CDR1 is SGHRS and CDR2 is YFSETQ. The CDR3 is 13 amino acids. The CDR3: CASRRPAEETQYF. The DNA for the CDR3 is TGCGCCAGCCGCCGACCGGCTGAAGAGACCCAGTACTTC.